These T cell receptor beta chains were read from a single sample in a study of T-cell memory formation after mild COVID-19. MiXCR was run by TCRdb on the 5' RACE reads, yielding one entry per CDR3 protein. The sample carries fewer than 550,000 distinct CDR3 sequences, around 20% recorded once. The sequenced sample consisted of PBMCs or a T cell subset sorted from them (not recorded which). The receptors come from an adult woman who had mild COVID-19 (a few samples of this study predate the infection). Cell type and time point are not known. Both conserved end residues are part of each CDR3. The D gene is left open where the match is weak. Expanded clones get a size class; other rows say once, few or many, or leave the size out.

CDR3aa: CASSTDQGSNTEAFF
CDR3nt: TGTGCCAGTAGTACGGATCAGGGATCGAACACTGAAGCTTTCTTT
v_gene: TRBV19
j_gene: TRBJ1-1
d_gene: .
abundance: .

CDR3aa: CASRSGQGGNQPQHF
CDR3nt: TGTGCCAGCAGATCGGGACAGGGCGGCAATCAGCCCCAGCATTTT
v_gene: TRBV6-5
j_gene: TRBJ1-5
d_gene: TRBD1
abundance: few

CDR3aa: CASSFGTVNQPQHF
CDR3nt: TGTGCCAGCAGCTTTGGGACAGTCAATCAGCCCCAGCATTTT
v_gene: TRBV7-9
j_gene: TRBJ1-5
d_gene: TRBD1
abundance: many

CDR3aa: CASSYSTGGYEQYF
CDR3nt: TGTGCCAGCAGTTACTCGACAGGGGGCTACGAGCAGTACTTC
v_gene: TRBV6-2/TRBV6-3
j_gene: TRBJ2-7
d_gene: TRBD1
abundance: .

CDR3aa: CASSHREGGNQPQHF
CDR3nt: TGTGCCAGCAGCCACAGGGAAGGGGGCAATCAGCCCCAGCATTTT
v_gene: TRBV7-9
j_gene: TRBJ1-5
d_gene: .
abundance: .

CDR3aa: CASGGGNTIYF
CDR3nt: TGTGCCAGCGGAGGTGGAAACACCATATATTTT
v_gene: TRBV2
j_gene: TRBJ1-3
d_gene: .
abundance: few

CDR3aa: CASSLGIGRTEAFF
CDR3nt: TGTGCCAGCAGCTTAGGTATCGGTCGGACTGAAGCTTTCTTT
v_gene: TRBV11-3
j_gene: TRBJ1-1
d_gene: .
abundance: once

CDR3aa: CASTPRQGGNTQYF
CDR3nt: TGTGCCAGCACACCCCGTCAGGGGGGTAATACGCAGTATTTT
v_gene: TRBV12-3/TRBV12-4
j_gene: TRBJ2-3
d_gene: .
abundance: .

CDR3aa: CSVPAGEGYEQYF
CDR3nt: TGCAGCGTTCCAGCGGGAGAAGGCTACGAGCAGTACTTC
v_gene: TRBV29-1
j_gene: TRBJ2-7
d_gene: TRBD2
abundance: .

CDR3aa: CSARVGSPNQPQHF
CDR3nt: TGCAGTGCTAGAGTTGGCAGTCCAAATCAGCCCCAGCATTTT
v_gene: TRBV20-1
j_gene: TRBJ1-5
d_gene: .
abundance: few

CDR3aa: CATSSNYFAVDTQYF
CDR3nt: TGTGCCACCAGCAGTAATTACTTCGCCGTTGATACGCAGTATTTT
v_gene: TRBV15
j_gene: TRBJ2-3
d_gene: .
abundance: .

CDR3aa: CASSQSGVHYGYTF
CDR3nt: TGTGCCAGCAGCCAATCAGGGGTTCACTATGGCTACACCTTC
v_gene: TRBV12-3/TRBV12-4
j_gene: TRBJ1-2
d_gene: .
abundance: few

CDR3aa: CASSNTGGSHYGYTF
CDR3nt: TGTGCCAGCAGCAATACAGGGGGCTCGCACTATGGCTACACCTTC
v_gene: TRBV5-8
j_gene: TRBJ1-2
d_gene: TRBD1
abundance: few